This T cell receptor (beta chain) emerged from a study of OX40 agonist ivuxolimab in advanced cancers. Background on the whole study: Ivuxolimab was a fully human IgG2 agonistic monoclonal antibody targeting the costimulatory receptor OX40 (CD134). Partial responses were achieved by three dose-escalation patients, of whom one had hepatocellular carcinoma and two had cutaneous melanoma. The point of sequencing TCRbeta in the periphery was to test whether ivuxolimab changed TCR sequence diversity and drove clonal T-cell expansion. Among the approximately 50 dose-escalation patients, around 20 had hepatocellular carcinoma, approximately 15 melanoma, 9 renal cell carcinoma and 9 head and neck cancer. Patients were allowed to have had prior anti-PD-1, anti-PD-L1 or anti-CTLA-4 therapy, and more than 35% of the dose-escalation patients had been treated with checkpoint inhibitors. Intravenous ivuxolimab was administered to patients every 2 weeks at six dose levels: 0.01, 0.1, 0.3, 1.5, 3 and 10 mg/kg. The dose-escalation cohort was roughly 87% male with a mean age of roughly 62 years, ranging from roughly 23 to 80. The paper reports the monotherapy dose-escalation portion (N of about 47 patients) of the phase I ivuxolimab trial.

Trimming takes 0 bases from V and 6 bases from J, and the germline ends sit 11 bases apart. From cysteine to phenylalanine, the CDR3 is 13 amino acids long. The CDR3 DNA has 39 bases and is translated from base 1. From the germline V gene, CDR1 is SQVTM and CDR2 is ANQGSEA. Remarks on this clone: Its antigen remains unidentified. No base quality information exists; no much larger clone differs at one position.

For sequencing of the TCRbeta CDR3 region, genomic DNA was extracted from the sorted cells. TCRbeta CDR3 regions were sequenced using the immunoSEQ Assay. Entries here come from immuneACCESS through TCRdb and include only in-frame sequences with V and J called. Some clones fail to appear in such tables; in the studies checked, an unresolved V gene covers under half of the shortfall, and the cause of the remainder is unknown. Recorded for this sample are about 22,000 clones; 88% of them occurred a single time. The top ten clonotypes cover around 34% of the sample. Paper-wide results and their limitations: The antigen specificity of the clonally expanded peripheral T cells was not determined. At doses of 0.1 to 3.0 mg/kg, clonal expansion of both CD4+ and CD8+ blood T cells was observed from baseline to week 6. Partial responders in the 0.1-3.0 mg/kg groups had among the lowest normalized peripheral clonal expansion, especially among CD8+ T cells. On average, CD8+ T cells showed more expanded clones than CD4+ T cells after ivuxolimab. Low levels of normalized T-cell clonal expansion were also shown by some nonresponding patients.

The trial excluded patients who had a history of autoimmune disease or who were on systemic immunosuppression. Peripheral blood for TCR sequencing was drawn from every dose cohort at baseline, at cycle 4 day 1 and at cycle 7 day 1. The samples were taken from a phase I, first-in-human, multicenter, open-label dose-escalation trial of ivuxolimab. Adults with locally advanced or metastatic melanoma, renal cell, hepatocellular, or head and neck squamous cell carcinoma were enrolled in the trial. Before TCR sequencing, CD4+ T cells and CD8+ T cells from peripheral blood were sorted into separate populations.

Sequencing used CD4+ or CD8+ T cells sorted from blood, obtained in a trial of the OX40 agonist ivuxolimab. The receptor was derived from an adult with an advanced solid tumor such as melanoma, head and neck, liver or kidney cancer. In this chain, TRBV29-1 is recombined with TRBJ1-2; confidence is insufficient to name the D gene. The DNA reads TGCAGCGTTGAAGATCACAGAAGTGATGGCTACACCTTC. This gives the protein CSVEDHRSDGYTF.